The 28 T cell receptor beta chains given below trace back to one sample, sequenced in a study of technical replicates of blood from a handful of donors. The data were produced by immunoSEQ multiplex PCR, yet TCRdb's version contains in-frame clones alone and is incomplete. This table holds approximately 89,000 clones, roughly 94% found once. The sequenced material came from T cells isolated from PBMCs. The receptor source for this set is a human donor in good health.

The chain has TRBV29-1 and TRBJ2-7; 7 bases map to TRBD1. The V segment lost 0 bases and the J segment 2 bases; nucleotides outside the gene matches: 4. The CDR3 spans 14 residues. Germline V gene sequence: CDR1 SQVTM, CDR2 ANQGSEA. The CDR3 DNA sequence: TGCAGCGTTGAAGAAGGGGGCACACCCTACGAGCAGTACTTC. The encoded protein is CSVEEGGTPYEQYF.

The gene calls are TRBV7-3 and TRBJ2-7; no reliable D call. Germline CDR1 is SGHTA and CDR2 is FQGTGA. The CDR3 length is 13 residues. V lost 4 bases to trimming and J lost 2 bases, with 9 bases between them. CDR3 protein: CASSYLRAYEQYF. For the CDR3, the DNA is TGTGCCAGCAGCTACCTCCGGGCCTACGAGCAGTACTTC.

This chain connects TRBV28 to TRBJ2-7; possible D gene TRBD2, 6 bases. This CDR3 has 15 residues. V was pared by 10 bases and J by 5 bases, with 24 bases between. In germline, CDR1 is MDHEN, CDR2 SYDVKM. The CDR3 is CATRPYSGSYDEQYF. The CDR3 DNA sequence: TGTGCCACAAGACCCTATAGCGGTTCCTATGACGAGCAGTACTTC. The variable domain in full, completed from reference TRBV28 and TRBJ2-7, reads DVKVTQSSRYLVKRTGEKVFLECVQDMDHENMFWYRQDPGLGLRLIYFSYDVKMKEKGDIPEGYSVSREKKERFSLILESASTNQTSMYLCATRPYSGSYDEQYFGPGTRLTVT.

The chain uses TRBV27 and TRBJ2-1; 8 bases align to TRBD1. This CDR3 has 14 residues. Trimming removed 3 bases from V and 5 bases from J; junction bases left unmatched: 3. Germline CDR1 reads MNHEY; CDR2 reads SMNVEV (reference sequence). Here the CDR3 reads CASSLDRAHNEQFF. For the CDR3, the DNA is TGTGCCAGCAGTTTGGACAGGGCTCACAATGAGCAGTTCTTC.

The chain joins TRBV15 to TRBJ2-1; 8 nucleotides align to TRBD2. Germline V lookup: CDR1 LNHNV, CDR2 YYDKDF (reference sequence). After removal of 5 bases from V and 4 bases from J, the junction contained 10 bases not matched to a gene. The CDR3 runs 16 residues. The chain's CDR3 is CATSGELAAKYNEQFF. CDR3 nucleotide sequence: TGTGCCACCAGCGGGGAACTAGCGGCCAAGTACAATGAGCAGTTCTTC. The full variable domain, in which reference TRBV15 and TRBJ2-1 provide the parts outside the CDR3, is DAMVIQNPRYQVTQFGKPVTLSCSQTLNHNVMYWYQQKSSQAPKLLFHYYDKDFNNEADTPDNFQSRRPNTSFCFLDIRSPGLGDTAMYLCATSGELAAKYNEQFFGPGTRLTVL.

The chain recombines TRBV30 with TRBJ1-2; D gene unclear. Germline CDR1 is GTSNPN and CDR2 is SVGIG (reference sequence). This CDR3 has 14 residues. V lost 0 bases to trimming and J lost 6 bases, with 14 bases between them. The CDR3 sequence: CAWSVLPRFHGYTF. CDR3 coding DNA: TGTGCCTGGAGTGTACTCCCGCGGTTCCATGGCTACACCTTC. Complete variable domain (other parts from reference TRBV30 and TRBJ1-2): SQTIHQWPATLVQPVGSPLSLECTVEGTSNPNLYWYRQAAGRGLQLLFYSVGIGQISSEVPQNLSASRPQDRQFILSSKKLLLSDSGFYLCAWSVLPRFHGYTFGSGTRLTVV.

The J gene is TRBJ1-5, the V gene TRBV5-8; 8 positions agree with TRBD1. After removal of 10 bases from V and 3 bases from J, the junction contained 12 bases not matched to a gene. This CDR3 spans 15 amino acids. CDR1 SGHTS and CDR2 YDEGEE come from the germline V gene. The CDR3 spells CAGDYYRGTNQPQHF. The DNA for the CDR3 is TGTGCCGGAGATTACTACAGGGGGACCAATCAGCCCCAGCATTTT. The complete variable domain, with remaining parts taken from reference TRBV5-8 and TRBJ1-5, reads EAGVTQSPTHLIKTRGQQATLRCSPISGHTSVYWYQQALGLGLQFLLWYDEGEERNRGNFPPRFSGRQFPNYSSELNVNALELEDSALYLCAGDYYRGTNQPQHFGDGTRLSIL.

The gene calls are TRBV28 and TRBJ2-1; 12 nucleotides agree with TRBD2. Germline loops: CDR1 MDHEN, CDR2 SYDVKM. There are 14 residues in the CDR3. V lost 5 bases to trimming and J lost 7 bases; unmatched junction nucleotides: 3. In nucleotides, the CDR3 is TGTGCCAGCAGTCTAGCGGGAGGGGATAATGAGCAGTTCTTC. The encoded protein is CASSLAGGDNEQFF.

The V and J genes are TRBV6-5 and TRBJ2-1; 7 bases map to TRBD2. This CDR3 has 14 residues. V trimming: 4 bases; J trimming: 6 bases; junction bases outside the gene matches: 6. Germline values: CDR1 MNHEY, CDR2 SVGAGI. CDR3 sequence (DNA): TGTGCCAGCAGTTTACAGCGGGACCTCAATGAGCAGTTCTTC. Translated, it gives CASSLQRDLNEQFF.

The chain links TRBV9 to TRBJ1-1; no clear D gene. V was clipped by 4 bases and J by 3 bases, with 13 bases between them. In germline, CDR1 is SGDLS, CDR2 YYNGEE. The CDR3 is 14 residues long. For the CDR3, the DNA is TGTGCCAGCAGCATTACGCCCCGAGACACTGAAGCTTTCTTT. Protein product: CASSITPRDTEAFF.

This chain links TRBV7-9 with TRBJ2-2, with 10 bases lining up with TRBD1. Unmatched junction bases numbered 5, after V lost 5 bases and J lost 5 bases. This CDR3 is built from 15 residues. Germline CDR1 is SEHNR and CDR2 is FQNEAQ (reference sequence). Here the CDR3 DNA reads TGTGCCAGCAGCCCTGGACAGGGGGGGACCGGGGAGCTGTTTTTT. Its translation: CASSPGQGGTGELFF.

The V call is TRBV14, the J call TRBJ1-2; no reliable D call. Germline V CDR1 and CDR2: SGHDN, FVKESK. Trimming took off 3 bases at V and 1 base at J, with 15 bases between the two ends. The CDR3 spans 16 residues. This chain's CDR3 is CASSQEVLDINYGYTF. The CDR3 DNA follows: TGTGCCAGCAGCCAGGAGGTCTTAGACATTAACTATGGCTACACCTTC. The full variable domain, with the rest looked up from reference TRBV14 and TRBJ1-2, is EAGVTQFPSHSVIEKGQTVTLRCDPISGHDNLYWYRRVMGKEIKFLLHFVKESKQDESGMPNNRFLAERTGGTYSTLKVQPAELEDSGVYFCASSQEVLDINYGYTFGSGTRLTVV.

The rearrangement joins TRBV1 to TRBJ2-7; the table's D call, TRBD1, was not checked against the DNA. TRBV1 constitutes a pseudogene. CDR3 length: 16 residues. CDR3 bases: TGCACCAGCAGCCAAGCCCTCTGGACAGGGGATAGAGAGCAGTACTTC. This sequence encodes CTSSQALWTGDREQYF.

The rearrangement joins TRBV5-1 to TRBJ1-2; 8 nucleotides line up with TRBD1. The CDR3 loop spans 14 amino acids. V lost 4 bases and J lost 8; bases outside the gene matches: 10. Germline loops: CDR1 SGHRS, CDR2 YFSETQ. CDR3 bases: TGCGCCAGCAGCCATGGACAGGGACCTAGGGGCTACACCTTC. Residues: CASSHGQGPRGYTF.

This chain links TRBV7-9 with TRBJ1-4; D might be TRBD1 (5 bases). The CDR3 loop spans 14 amino acids. CDR1 and CDR2 (germline): SEHNR, FQNEAQ (reference sequence). V was shortened by 1 base and J by 6 bases, with 9 bases between the two germline ends. The CDR3 DNA reads as TGTGCCAGCAGCTTAGGGGGCGAGGATGAAAAACTGTTTTTT. Residues: CASSLGGEDEKLFF.

V and J are TRBV28 and TRBJ2-7; TRBD2 matches at 8 bases. CDR1 and CDR2 from the germline V gene are MDHEN and SYDVKM. The J segment lost 5 bases and the V segment lost 5 bases, leaving 8 bases of the junction unmatched. There are 14 residues in the CDR3. Here the CDR3 reads CASSPSGGLNEQYF. The CDR3, as DNA: TGTGCCAGCAGTCCCTCGGGGGGGCTTAACGAGCAGTACTTC.

The chain recombines TRBV30 with TRBJ2-3; no firm D call. This CDR3 contains 12 residues. Trimming removed 5 bases from V and 6 bases from J, with 12 bases in between. CDR1 is GTSNPN, CDR2 SVGIG, per germline (reference sequence). This chain's CDR3 is CAWGENLDTQYF. CDR3 DNA sequence: TGTGCCTGGGGAGAAAATCTCGATACGCAGTATTTT.

This clone appeared once. This chain connects TRBV6-5 to TRBJ1-2; D call uncertain. The CDR3 is 15 residues long. V lost 7 bases and J lost 8, with 23 bases in between. The germline V gene has CDR1 MNHEY and CDR2 SVGAGI. The CDR3 coding sequence is TGTGCCAGCATCGTACTTCGGGTCGTAGAGGGAGGCTACACCTTC. It translates to CASIVLRVVEGGYTF.

The chain couples TRBV21-1 to TRBJ2-7; the table's D call, TRBD2, was not checked against the DNA. TRBV21-1 is a documented pseudogene. The CDR3 has 14 amino acids. CDR3 nucleotide sequence: TGTGCCAGCAGCAAAGCGGCGGGAGGCTGGGAGCAGTACTTC. The encoded protein is CASSKAAGGWEQYF.

The chain links TRBV19 to TRBJ2-3, with a weak D call TRBD2 (6 bases). This CDR3 is 14 amino acids long. Germline loops: CDR1 LNHDA, CDR2 SQIVND (reference sequence). Trimming took 9 bases from V and 4 from J, leaving 17 bases between them. Here the CDR3 DNA reads TGTGCCAGCGCGGGACTCAATGGGGCAGATACGCAGTATTTT. Residues: CASAGLNGADTQYF.

The chain carries TRBV27 and TRBJ2-3, with no clear D. Germline CDR1 MNHEY, CDR2 SMNVEV (reference sequence). V was shortened by 2 bases and J by 2 bases, with 11 bases between the two germline ends. This CDR3 spans 15 amino acids. The CDR3 nucleotides read TGTGCCAGCAGTTTAATCCCCGGAGACACAGATACGCAGTATTTT. Protein sequence: CASSLIPGDTDTQYF.

This clone was counted only a few times. For the CDR3, the DNA is TGTGCCAGCTCACCTCAAGGGACAGGGGGAAGTCAGCCCCAGCATTTT. Translation gives CASSPQGTGGSQPQHF. The chain carries TRBV18 and TRBJ1-5, with TRBD1 matching 11 bases. The CDR3 runs 16 residues. Germline CDR1 reads KGHSH; CDR2 reads LQKENI. V lost 3 bases to trimming and J lost 6 bases; unmatched junction nucleotides: 7.

This clone was counted only a few times. This chain joins TRBV5-1 and TRBJ1-1; weak D call: TRBD1 (5 bases). The CDR3 runs to 15 residues. Germline V CDR1 and CDR2: SGHRS, YFSETQ. V lost 0 bases, J lost 3 bases, and 12 bases lay in between. CDR3 sequence (DNA): TGCGCCAGCAGCTTGGAGGGAGGGGTGGACACTGAAGCTTTCTTT. Its protein product is CASSLEGGVDTEAFF. The full variable domain, with the rest looked up from reference TRBV5-1 and TRBJ1-1, is KAGVTQTPRYLIKTRGQQVTLSCSPISGHRSVSWYQQTPGQGLQFLFEYFSETQRNKGNFPGRFSGRQFSNSRSEMNVSTLELGDSALYLCASSLEGGVDTEAFFGQGTRLTVV.

This sequence joins TRBV11-2 and TRBJ1-4, with D maybe TRBD1 (5 bases). CDR1 SGHAT and CDR2 FQNNGV come from the germline V gene. V gave up 2 bases and J gave up 7 bases, with 5 bases separating them. This CDR3 spans 12 amino acids. The CDR3 loop is CASSLQGEKLFF. CDR3 in DNA: TGTGCCAGCAGCTTACAGGGTGAAAAACTGTTTTTT.

The chain employs TRBV30 and TRBJ1-5; 7 positions match TRBD1. Germline CDR1 and CDR2: GTSNPN and SVGIG (reference sequence). The V segment lost 2 bases and the J segment 2 bases; nucleotides outside the gene matches: 0. CDR3 size: 13 residues. The CDR3 DNA reads as TGTGCCTGGAGTACAGGGGGCAATCAGCCCCAGCATTTT. It codes for CAWSTGGNQPQHF.

This clone was counted once. The J gene is TRBJ2-7, the V gene TRBV2; D might be TRBD2 (6 bases). V was cut by 4 bases and J by 3 bases, with 10 bases left in between. Germline V lookup: CDR1 SNHLY, CDR2 FYNNEI. There are 13 residues in the CDR3. The DNA of the CDR3 is TGTGCCAGCAGTGGGGAGGAATACTACGAGCAGTACTTC. Its protein product is CASSGEEYYEQYF.

In its sample, this clone was seen a few times. V and J are TRBV7-9 and TRBJ1-4; D gene ambiguous. CDR3 length: 11 residues. In germline, CDR1 is SEHNR, CDR2 FQNEAQ (reference sequence). V gave up 3 bases and J gave up 7 bases, with 3 bases separating them. The CDR3 sequence: CASSFLEKLFF. The CDR3 nucleotides read TGTGCCAGCAGCTTTCTTGAAAAACTGTTTTTT.

The chain links TRBV5-4 to TRBJ2-5, with D perhaps matching TRBD1 (5 bases). This CDR3 is 14 amino acids long. Per germline, CDR1 SGHNT and CDR2 YYREEE (reference sequence). Trimming removed 0 bases from V and 5 bases from J, with 11 bases in between. The CDR3, as DNA: TGTGCCAGCAGCTTGGACAGGTATGAGGAGACCCAGTACTTC. Translated: CASSLDRYEETQYF.